Given below is one T cell receptor beta chain in context. Its antigen is not identified. There are 17 residues in the CDR3. The germline V gene has CDR1 SGDLS and CDR2 YYNGEE. With V trimmed by 0 bases and J by 8 bases, 11 bases remained unmatched. TCRdb's table, derived via immunoSEQ multiplex PCR, lists solely in-frame clones and lacks some. The sample includes 150,000 to 200,000 clones, around nine tenths of them seen just once. Separation from the roughly 670-subject first cohort characterized the roughly 110-subject validation cohort, to which the donors belonged. This sample stems from a study of cytomegalovirus exposure and HLA in healthy donors. Across the study: The roughly 110 validation repertoires were produced on the same platform as the 650 or so repertoires of the first cohort. This was reported in a later analysis. The study's findings and limits: The tendency of first-cohort TCR clusters to co-occur in the roughly 110 validation repertoires was the finding of a later analysis. Altogether, 164 TCR beta chains were recorded as cytomegalovirus-associated.

The sequence was collected from a man aged 25-40 years in good health and CMV-seropositive. Sequenced material: PBMCs. The rearrangement uses TRBV9 and TRBJ2-3, with 11 nucleotides matching TRBD2. CDR3 in amino acids: CASSVAGASGGWATQYF. CDR3 nucleotides: TGTGCCAGCAGCGTAGCTGGCGCTAGCGGGGGGTGGGCTACGCAGTATTTT.